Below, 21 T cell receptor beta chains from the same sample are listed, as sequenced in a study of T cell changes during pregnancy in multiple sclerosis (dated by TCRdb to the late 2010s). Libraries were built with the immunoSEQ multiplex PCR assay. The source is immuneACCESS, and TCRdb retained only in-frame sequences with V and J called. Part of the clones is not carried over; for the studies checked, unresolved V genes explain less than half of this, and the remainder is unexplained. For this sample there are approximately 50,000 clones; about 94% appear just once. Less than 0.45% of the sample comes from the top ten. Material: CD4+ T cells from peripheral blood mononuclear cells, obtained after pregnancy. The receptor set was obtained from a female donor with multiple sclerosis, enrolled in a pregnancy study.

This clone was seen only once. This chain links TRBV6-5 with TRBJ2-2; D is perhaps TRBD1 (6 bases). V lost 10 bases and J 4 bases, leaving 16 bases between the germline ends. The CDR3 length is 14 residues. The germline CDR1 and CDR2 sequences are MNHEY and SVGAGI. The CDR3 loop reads CATQGNRGTGELFF. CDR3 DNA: TGTGCCACCCAGGGGAATCGGGGCACCGGGGAGCTGTTTTTT.

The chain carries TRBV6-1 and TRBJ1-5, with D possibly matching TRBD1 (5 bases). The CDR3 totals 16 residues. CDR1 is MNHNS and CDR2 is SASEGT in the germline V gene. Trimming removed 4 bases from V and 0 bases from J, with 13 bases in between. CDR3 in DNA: TGTGCCAGCAGTGCGAAGTCAGGGAATAGCAATCAGCCCCAGCATTTT. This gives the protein CASSAKSGNSNQPQHF.

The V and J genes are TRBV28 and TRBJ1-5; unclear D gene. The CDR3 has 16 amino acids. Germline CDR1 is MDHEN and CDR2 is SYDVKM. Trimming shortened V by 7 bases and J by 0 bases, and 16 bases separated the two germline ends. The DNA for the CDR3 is TGTGCCAGCACTGCAGGAGGCTCTTTTAGCAATCAGCCCCAGCATTTT. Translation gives CASTAGGSFSNQPQHF. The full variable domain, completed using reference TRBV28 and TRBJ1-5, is DVKVTQSSRYLVKRTGEKVFLECVQDMDHENMFWYRQDPGLGLRLIYFSYDVKMKEKGDIPEGYSVSREKKERFSLILESASTNQTSMYLCASTAGGSFSNQPQHFGDGTRLSIL.

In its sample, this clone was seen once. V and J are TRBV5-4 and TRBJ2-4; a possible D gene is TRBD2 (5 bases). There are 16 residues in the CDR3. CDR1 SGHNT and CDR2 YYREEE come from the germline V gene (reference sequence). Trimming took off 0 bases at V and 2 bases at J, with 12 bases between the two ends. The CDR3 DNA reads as TGTGCCAGCAGCTTGGAGGCGGGCGCGACCAAAAACATTCAGTACTTC. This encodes CASSLEAGATKNIQYF.

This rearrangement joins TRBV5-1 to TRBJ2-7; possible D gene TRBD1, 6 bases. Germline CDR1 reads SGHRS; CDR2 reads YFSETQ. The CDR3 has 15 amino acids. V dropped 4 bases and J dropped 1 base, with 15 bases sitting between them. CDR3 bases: TGCGCCAGCAGCCGACCCGGACAGTTATCCTACGAGCAGTACTTC. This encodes CASSRPGQLSYEQYF.

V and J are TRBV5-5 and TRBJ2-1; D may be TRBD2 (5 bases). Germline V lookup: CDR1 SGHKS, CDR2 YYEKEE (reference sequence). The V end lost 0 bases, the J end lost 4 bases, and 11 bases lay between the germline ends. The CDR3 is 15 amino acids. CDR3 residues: CASSLAASTYNEQFF. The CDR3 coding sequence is TGTGCCAGCAGCTTGGCGGCTAGCACTTACAATGAGCAGTTCTTC.

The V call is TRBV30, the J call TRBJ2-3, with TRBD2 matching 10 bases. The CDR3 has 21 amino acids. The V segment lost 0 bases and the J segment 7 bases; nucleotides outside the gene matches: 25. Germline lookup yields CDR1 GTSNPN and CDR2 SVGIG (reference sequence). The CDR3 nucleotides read TGTGCCTGGAGTGTAGCAGGGGCAGGATCAGCGGGAGGGCCGGTTTCATATACGCAGTATTTT. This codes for CAWSVAGAGSAGGPVSYTQYF.

The CDR3 DNA reads TGTGCCAGCAGAGGACCGGGACAGGGTTTTCAGCCCCAGCATTTT. It specifies CASRGPGQGFQPQHF. The chain joins TRBV25-1 to TRBJ1-5; TRBD1 aligns across 9 bases. CDR1 MGHDK and CDR2 SYGVNS come from the germline V gene. The CDR3 is 15 residues long. V lost 6 bases, J lost 6 bases, and 9 bases stayed unmatched.

CDR3 sequence: CAGTFASGSLNEQFF. The CDR3 DNA follows: TGTGCCGGTACTTTCGCTAGCGGGAGTTTGAATGAGCAGTTCTTC. This sequence joins TRBV7-9 and TRBJ2-1; TRBD2 matches at 10 bases. This CDR3 has 15 residues. Germline CDR1 and CDR2: SEHNR and FQNEAQ (reference sequence). V gave up 11 bases and J gave up 7 bases; unmatched junction bases: 14.

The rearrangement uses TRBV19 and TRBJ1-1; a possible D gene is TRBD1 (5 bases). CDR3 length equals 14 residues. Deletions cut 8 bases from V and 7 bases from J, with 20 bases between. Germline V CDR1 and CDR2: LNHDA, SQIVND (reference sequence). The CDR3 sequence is CASLRNQGMGEAFF. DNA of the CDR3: TGTGCCAGTTTGAGAAACCAGGGAATGGGTGAAGCTTTCTTT. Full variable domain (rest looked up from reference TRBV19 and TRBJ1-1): DGGITQSPKYLFRKEGQNVTLSCEQNLNHDAMYWYRQDPGQGLRLIYYSQIVNDFQKGDIAEGYSVSREKKESFPLTVTSAQKNPTAFYLCASLRNQGMGEAFFGQGTRLTVV.

The chain's CDR3 is CASSLGGGYEQYF. CDR3 nucleotide sequence: TGTGCCAGCAGCTTGGGGGGGGGCTACGAGCAGTACTTC. This chain connects TRBV11-2 to TRBJ2-7; 7 positions agree with TRBD2. Per germline, CDR1 SGHAT and CDR2 FQNNGV. V dropped 3 bases and J dropped 3; count of bases not matched to a gene: 2. This CDR3 spans 13 amino acids.

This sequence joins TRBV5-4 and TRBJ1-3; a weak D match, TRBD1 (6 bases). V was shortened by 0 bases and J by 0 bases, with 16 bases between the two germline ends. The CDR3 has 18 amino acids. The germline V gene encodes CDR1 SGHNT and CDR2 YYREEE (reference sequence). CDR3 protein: CASSLGTAEPLSGNTIYF. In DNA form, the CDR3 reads TGTGCCAGCAGCTTGGGGACAGCGGAACCTCTCTCTGGAAACACCATATATTTT.

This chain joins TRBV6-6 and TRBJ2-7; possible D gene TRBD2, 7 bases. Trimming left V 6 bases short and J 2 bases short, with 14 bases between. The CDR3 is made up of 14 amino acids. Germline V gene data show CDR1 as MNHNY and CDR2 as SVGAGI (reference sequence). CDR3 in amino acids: CASSDRGATYEQYF. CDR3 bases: TGTGCCAGCAGCGACCGGGGGGCAACCTACGAGCAGTACTTC.

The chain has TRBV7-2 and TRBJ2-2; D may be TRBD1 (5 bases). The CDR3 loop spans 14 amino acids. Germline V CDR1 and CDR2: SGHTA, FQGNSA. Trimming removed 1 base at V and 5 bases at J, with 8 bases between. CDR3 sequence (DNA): TGTGCCAGCAGCTTAGTGGGGCAGACCGGGGAGCTGTTTTTT. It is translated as CASSLVGQTGELFF.

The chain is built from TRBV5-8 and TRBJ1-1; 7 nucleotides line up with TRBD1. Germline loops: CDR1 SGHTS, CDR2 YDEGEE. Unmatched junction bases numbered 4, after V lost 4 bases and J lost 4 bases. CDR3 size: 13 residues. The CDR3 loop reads CASSVGGLTEAFF. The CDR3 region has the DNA TGTGCCAGCAGCGTAGGGGGCCTCACTGAAGCTTTCTTT.

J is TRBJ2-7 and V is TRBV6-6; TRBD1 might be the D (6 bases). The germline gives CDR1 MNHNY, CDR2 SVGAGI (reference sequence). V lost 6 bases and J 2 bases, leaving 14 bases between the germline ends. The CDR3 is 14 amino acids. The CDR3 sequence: CASRDSVIAYEQYF. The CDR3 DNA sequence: TGTGCCAGCAGGGACAGCGTTATTGCCTACGAGCAGTACTTC.

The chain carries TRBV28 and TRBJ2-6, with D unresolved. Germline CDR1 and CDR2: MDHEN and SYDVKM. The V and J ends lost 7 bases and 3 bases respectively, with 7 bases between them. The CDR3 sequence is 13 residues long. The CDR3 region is CASTSGGANVLTF. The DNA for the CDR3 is TGTGCCAGCACGTCGGGTGGGGCCAACGTCCTGACTTTC.

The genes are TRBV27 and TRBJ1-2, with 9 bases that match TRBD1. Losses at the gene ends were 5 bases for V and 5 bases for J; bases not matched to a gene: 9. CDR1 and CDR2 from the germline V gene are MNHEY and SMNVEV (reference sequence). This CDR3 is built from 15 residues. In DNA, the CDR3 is TGTGCCAGCAGTCCCTCCACAGGGGGCGCTTATGGCTACACCTTC. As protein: CASSPSTGGAYGYTF.

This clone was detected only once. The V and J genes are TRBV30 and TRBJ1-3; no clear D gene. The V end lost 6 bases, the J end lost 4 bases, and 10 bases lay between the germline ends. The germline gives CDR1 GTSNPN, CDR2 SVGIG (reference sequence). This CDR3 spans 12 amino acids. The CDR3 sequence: CACQTTGNTIYF. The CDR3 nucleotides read TGTGCCTGTCAGACTACCGGAAACACCATATATTTT.

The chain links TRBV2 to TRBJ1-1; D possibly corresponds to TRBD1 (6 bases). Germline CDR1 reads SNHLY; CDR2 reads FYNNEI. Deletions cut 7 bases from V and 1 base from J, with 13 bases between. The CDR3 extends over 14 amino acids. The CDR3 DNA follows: TGTGCCAGCAAGCCGGGGGGGCAGAACACTGAAGCTTTCTTT. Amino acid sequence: CASKPGGQNTEAFF.

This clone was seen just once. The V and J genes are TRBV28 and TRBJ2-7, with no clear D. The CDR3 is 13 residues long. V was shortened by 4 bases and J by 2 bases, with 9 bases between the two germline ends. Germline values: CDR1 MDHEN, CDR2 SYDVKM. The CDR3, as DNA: TGTGCCAGCAGTTCCTCCCCTACCTACGAGCAGTACTTC. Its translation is CASSSSPTYEQYF.